This is a list of T cell receptor beta chains from one sample in a study of CD8 T cells in ankylosing spondylitis. Each CDR3 protein is one row after TCRdb ran MiXCR on the 5' RACE reads. This table holds over 30,000 distinct CDR3 sequences, about an eighth found once. Sequencing input: synovial fluid, either unsorted or a sorted T cell fraction (not recorded which). The receptors were sampled from a male donor with ankylosing spondylitis. The CDR3 runs from the conserved cysteine through the conserved F or W. D genes are given only for firm matches. Size values are once, few and many counts, or a class for expanded clones, and some rows have none.

>TRBV19|14|TRBJ1-1|few|-
CASSIWTENTEAFF
TGTGCCAGTAGTATATGGACAGAGAACACTGAAGCTTTCTTT
>TRBV27|15|TRBJ2-7|-|TRBD1
CASSTDRDRDYEQYF
TGTGCCAGCAGCACCGACCGGGACAGGGACTACGAGCAGTACTTC
>TRBV24-1|16|TRBJ2-1|-|-
CATSDSAPITGYEQFF
TGTGCCACCAGTGATTCGGCCCCAATAACGGGTTATGAGCAGTTCTTC
>TRBV10-3|15|TRBJ2-2|many|TRBD1
CAISEAGTVTGELFF
TGTGCCATCAGTGAGGCCGGGACAGTCACCGGGGAGCTGTTTTTT
>TRBV5-1|16|TRBJ2-5|few|-
CASSLYRQGSSETQYF
TGCGCCAGCAGCTTGTATCGGCAGGGGTCTTCAGAGACCCAGTACTTC
>TRBV5-6|15|TRBJ2-1|-|-
CASSFLWRAPNEQFF
TGTGCCAGCAGCTTCCTGTGGAGGGCCCCCAATGAGCAGTTCTTC
>TRBV15|19|TRBJ2-1|few|TRBD2
CATSPSSGKAGVSYNEQFF
TGTGCCACCAGCCCTTCCAGCGGGAAGGCGGGAGTATCCTACAATGAGCAGTTCTTC
>TRBV7-9|13|TRBJ2-5|many|-
CASADGPQETQYF
TGTGCCAGCGCGGATGGCCCACAAGAGACCCAGTACTTC
>TRBV7-8|14|TRBJ1-2|once|-
CASSPDRGVYGYTF
TGTGCCAGCAGCCCCGATCGGGGGGTATATGGCTACACCTTC
>TRBV11-2|15|TRBJ1-2|many|-
CASSLVGTFNYGYTF
TGTGCCAGCAGCTTAGTTGGCACCTTCAACTATGGCTACACCTTC
>TRBV20-1|15|TRBJ2-7|few|-
CSARETGLHSYEQYF
TGCAGTGCTAGAGAGACAGGATTACATTCCTACGAGCAGTACTTC
>TRBV28|14|TRBJ2-1|many|-
CASSLLGVHNEQFF
TGTGCCAGCAGTTTATTAGGGGTCCACAATGAGCAGTTCTTC
>TRBV6-2/TRBV6-3|15|TRBJ2-2|few|-
CASSYSGVRTGELFF
TGTGCCAGCAGTTACTCCGGGGTTCGCACCGGGGAGCTGTTTTTT
>TRBV6-4|13|TRBJ2-3|-|-
CASSESSTDTQYF
TGTGCCAGCAGTGAATCAAGCACAGATACGCAGTATTTT
>TRBV7-9|11|TRBJ1-1|-|-
CASRLLLEAFF
TGTGCCAGCAGGTTACTTTTGGAAGCTTTCTTT
>TRBV4-2|16|TRBJ2-1|-|TRBD1
CASSQEGGTGHDEQFF
TGTGCCAGCAGCCAAGAGGGGGGGACAGGGCACGATGAGCAGTTCTTC
>TRBV28|17|TRBJ2-3|few|TRBD2
CASSPLWLAGATDTQYF
TGTGCCAGCAGTCCCCTTTGGTTAGCGGGGGCCACAGATACGCAGTATTTT
>TRBV9|15|TRBJ2-3|few|TRBD1
CASSVRGLYTDTQYF
TGTGCCAGCAGCGTGAGGGGGCTCTACACAGATACGCAGTATTTT
>TRBV20-1|12|TRBJ1-6|medium-sized|-
CSAGRQNSPLHF
TGCAGTGCTGGAAGACAGAATTCACCCCTCCACTTT
>TRBV6-1|16|TRBJ2-4|-|-
CASSEGSVGAKNIQYF
TGTGCCAGCAGTGAAGGGTCAGTCGGGGCCAAAAACATTCAGTACTTC
>TRBV4-3|16|TRBJ2-3|few|TRBD2
CASSQDQAGSTDTQYF
TGCGCCAGCAGCCAAGATCAAGCGGGAAGCACAGATACGCAGTATTTT
>TRBV5-6|15|TRBJ2-1|many|-
CASSLGRGGYNEQFF
TGTGCCAGCAGCTTGGGCAGGGGAGGGTACAATGAGCAGTTCTTC
>TRBV15|14|TRBJ2-7|-|-
CATSRESRSYEQYF
TGTGCCACCAGCAGAGAGTCCAGATCCTACGAGCAGTACTTC
>TRBV5-1|15|TRBJ2-3|many|-
CASSLSEVSADTQYF
TGCGCCAGCAGCTTGTCTGAGGTATCGGCAGATACGCAGTATTTT
>TRBV4-2|17|TRBJ1-1|many|TRBD1
CASSQALGQGANTEAFF
TGTGCCAGCAGCCAAGCCCTCGGACAGGGGGCGAACACTGAAGCTTTCTTT
>TRBV24-1|12|TRBJ1-5|many|-
CATSELNQPQHF
TGTGCCACCAGTGAACTTAATCAGCCCCAGCATTTT
>TRBV10-3|12|TRBJ2-7|-|-
CAISEYSYEQYF
TGTGCCATCAGTGAGTACTCCTACGAGCAGTACTTC
>TRBV4-1|14|TRBJ1-1|-|-
CASSQGGMSQEAFF
TGCGCCAGCAGCCAAGGGGGAATGAGCCAGGAAGCTTTCTTT
>TRBV4-3|14|TRBJ1-1|many|TRBD1
CASSVGTANTEAFF
TGCGCCAGCAGCGTAGGGACAGCGAACACTGAAGCTTTCTTT
>TRBV20-1|16|TRBJ2-1|few|-
CSARGWRSGIYNEQFF
TGCAGTGCTAGAGGTTGGAGGAGCGGAATCTACAATGAGCAGTTCTTC
>TRBV15|16|TRBJ2-7|many|-
CATSGVPVGAQGEQYF
TGTGCCACCAGCGGAGTCCCAGTAGGGGCGCAAGGCGAGCAGTACTTC
>TRBV10-2|14|TRBJ1-2|-|TRBD1
CASSSSGTGYFYTF
TGCGCCAGCAGTTCCTCCGGGACAGGGTACTTCTACACCTTC
>TRBV28|14|TRBJ1-5|many|-
CASSFATGTQPQHF
TGTGCCAGCAGTTTTGCAACAGGGACTCAGCCCCAGCATTTT
>TRBV20-1|14|TRBJ1-3|-|-
CSAPGIGEGNTIYF
TGCAGTGCTCCCGGCATAGGGGAAGGAAACACCATATATTTT
>TRBV7-8|15|TRBJ1-2|-|-
CASSLAVRAQFGYTF
TGTGCCAGCAGCTTAGCCGTCAGGGCTCAGTTCGGCTACACCTTC
>TRBV6-6|17|TRBJ2-5|-|TRBD2
CASSSYPGTSAGETQYF
TGTGCCAGCAGTTCCTACCCCGGGACTAGCGCGGGGGAGACCCAGTACTTC
>TRBV7-9|15|TRBJ1-1|-|-
CASSLAPGFATEAFF
TGTGCCAGCAGCTTAGCCCCAGGGTTTGCCACTGAAGCTTTCTTT
>TRBV7-2|16|TRBJ2-2|few|-
CASSLVGTYNTGELFF
TGTGCCAGCAGCTTAGTTGGGACATATAACACCGGGGAGCTGTTTTTT
>TRBV6-2/TRBV6-3|16|TRBJ1-1|-|TRBD1
CASSSIRQGIHTEAFF
TGTGCCAGCAGTTCGATACGACAGGGGATCCACACTGAAGCTTTCTTT
>TRBV2|15|TRBJ2-3|medium-sized|TRBD2
CASSEAPPSGDTQYF
TGTGCCAGCAGTGAAGCGCCCCCTAGCGGAGATACGCAGTATTTT
>TRBV4-2|17|TRBJ2-6|-|-
CASSHDDTFSGANVLTF
TGTGCCAGCAGCCATGATGACACCTTCTCTGGGGCCAACGTCCTGACTTTC
>TRBV10-3|18|TRBJ2-5|few|TRBD2
CAISESTRASGRGETQYF
TGTGCCATCAGTGAGTCGACTCGGGCTAGCGGACGGGGGGAGACCCAGTACTTC
>TRBV7-8|13|TRBJ2-1|-|-
CASSTSSYNEQFF
TGTGCCAGCAGCACTAGCTCCTACAATGAGCAGTTCTTC
>TRBV4-1|15|TRBJ1-1|few|TRBD1
CASSHVDREGTEAFF
TGCGCCAGCAGCCATGTAGACAGGGAAGGGACTGAAGCTTTCTTT
>TRBV15|16|TRBJ2-3|few|-
CATSRAAGRGPDTQYF
TGTGCCACCAGCAGAGCCGCCGGGAGAGGACCAGATACGCAGTATTTT
>TRBV7-9|12|TRBJ2-3|-|-
CASSLTGGTQYF
TGTGCCAGCAGCTTAACCGGTGGTACGCAGTATTTT
>TRBV28|13|TRBJ1-2|-|-
CASGPGPWGGYTF
TGTGCCAGCGGCCCAGGACCCTGGGGGGGCTACACCTTC
>TRBV29-1|8|TRBJ1-2|many|-
CSEDGYTF
TGCAGCGAGGACGGCTACACCTTC
>TRBV7-8|12|TRBJ2-1|many|-
CASSANRDRQFF
TGTGCCAGCAGCGCTAACCGGGACCGTCAGTTCTTC
>TRBV5-1|18|TRBJ1-3|few|-
CASSLSGPSDVSGNTIYF
TGCGCCAGCAGCTTGTCGGGGCCCTCTGACGTATCTGGAAACACCATATATTTT
>TRBV10-3|14|TRBJ2-3|-|TRBD2
CAINPGLGTDTQYF
TGTGCCATCAATCCGGGACTAGGCACAGATACGCAGTATTTT